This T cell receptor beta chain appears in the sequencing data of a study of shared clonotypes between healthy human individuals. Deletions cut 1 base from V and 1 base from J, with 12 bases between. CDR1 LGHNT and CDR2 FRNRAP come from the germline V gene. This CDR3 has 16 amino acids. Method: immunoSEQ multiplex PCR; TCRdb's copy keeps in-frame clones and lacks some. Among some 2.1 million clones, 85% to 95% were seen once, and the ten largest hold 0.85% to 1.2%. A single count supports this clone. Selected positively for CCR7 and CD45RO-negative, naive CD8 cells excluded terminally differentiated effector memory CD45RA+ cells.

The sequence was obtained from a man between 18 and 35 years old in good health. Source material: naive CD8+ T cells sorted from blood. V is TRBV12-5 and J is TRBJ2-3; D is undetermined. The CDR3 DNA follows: TGTGCTAGTGGTTTGGAACACCTTCGGGGCACAGATACGCAGTATTTT. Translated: CASGLEHLRGTDTQYF.